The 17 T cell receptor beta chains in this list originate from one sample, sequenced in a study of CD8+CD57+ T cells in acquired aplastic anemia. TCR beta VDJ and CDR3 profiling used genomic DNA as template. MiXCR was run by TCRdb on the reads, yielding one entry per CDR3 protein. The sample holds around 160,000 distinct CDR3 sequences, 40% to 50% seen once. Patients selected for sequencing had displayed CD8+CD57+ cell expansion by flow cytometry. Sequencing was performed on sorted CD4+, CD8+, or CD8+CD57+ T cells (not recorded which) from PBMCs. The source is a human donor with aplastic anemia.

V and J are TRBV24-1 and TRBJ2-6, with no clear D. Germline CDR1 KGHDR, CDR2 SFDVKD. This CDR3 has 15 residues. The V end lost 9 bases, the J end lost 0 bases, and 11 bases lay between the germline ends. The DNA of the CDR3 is TGTGCCACCTCCGGGCCTGACTCTGGGGCCAACGTCCTGACTTTC. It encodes CATSGPDSGANVLTF.

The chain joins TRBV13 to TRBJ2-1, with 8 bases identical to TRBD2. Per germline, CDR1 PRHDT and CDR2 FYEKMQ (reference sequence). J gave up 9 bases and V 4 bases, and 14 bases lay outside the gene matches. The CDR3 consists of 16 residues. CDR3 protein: CASSSSGREGLFEQFF. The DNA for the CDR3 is TGTGCCAGCAGCTCCTCGGGACGGGAGGGCCTTTTTGAGCAGTTCTTC.

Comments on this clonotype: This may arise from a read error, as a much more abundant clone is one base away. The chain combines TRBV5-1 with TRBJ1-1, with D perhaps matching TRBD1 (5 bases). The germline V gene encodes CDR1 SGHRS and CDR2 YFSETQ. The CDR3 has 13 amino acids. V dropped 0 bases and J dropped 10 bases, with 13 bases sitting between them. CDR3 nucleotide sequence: TGCGCCAGCAGCTTGGCGGGGCATATATTAGCTTTCTTT. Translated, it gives CASSLAGHILAFF.

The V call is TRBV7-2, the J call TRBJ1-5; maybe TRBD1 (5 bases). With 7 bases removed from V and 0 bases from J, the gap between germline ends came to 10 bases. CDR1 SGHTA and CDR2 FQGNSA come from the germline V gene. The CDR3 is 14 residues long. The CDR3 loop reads CASTPGDSNQPQHF. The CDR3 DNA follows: TGTGCCAGCACCCCGGGGGATAGCAATCAGCCCCAGCATTTT.

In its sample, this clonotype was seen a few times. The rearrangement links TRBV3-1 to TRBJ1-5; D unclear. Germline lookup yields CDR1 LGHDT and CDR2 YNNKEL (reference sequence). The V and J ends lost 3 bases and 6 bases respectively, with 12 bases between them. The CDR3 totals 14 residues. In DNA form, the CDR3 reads TGTGCCAGCAGCCACGGACGGGGAATTCAGCCCCAGCATTTT. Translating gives CASSHGRGIQPQHF.

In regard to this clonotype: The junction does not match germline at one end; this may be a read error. The CDR3 reads CASSGTRGARRGSYNGQFF. CDR3 nucleotides: TGTGCCAGCAGTGGAACTCGAGGGGCGCGGCGGGGGTCCTACAATGGGCAGTTCTTC. The rearrangement links TRBV25-1 to TRBJ2-1; 7 bases align to TRBD2. Germline lookup yields CDR1 MGHDK and CDR2 SYGVNS. CDR3 length equals 19 residues.

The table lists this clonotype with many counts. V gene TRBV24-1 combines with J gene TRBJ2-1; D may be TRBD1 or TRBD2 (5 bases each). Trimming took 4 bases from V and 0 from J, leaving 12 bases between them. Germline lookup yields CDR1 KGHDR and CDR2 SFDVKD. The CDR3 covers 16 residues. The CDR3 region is CATSDPGPSSYNEQFF. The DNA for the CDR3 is TGTGCCACCAGTGACCCGGGACCGAGCTCCTACAATGAGCAGTTCTTC.

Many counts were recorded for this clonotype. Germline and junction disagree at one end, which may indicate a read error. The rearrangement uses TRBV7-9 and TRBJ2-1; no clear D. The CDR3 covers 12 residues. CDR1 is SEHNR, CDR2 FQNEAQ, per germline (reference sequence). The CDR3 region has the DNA TGCGCCAGCAGCTTGGGGTACAATGAGCAGTTCTTC. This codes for CASSLGYNEQFF.

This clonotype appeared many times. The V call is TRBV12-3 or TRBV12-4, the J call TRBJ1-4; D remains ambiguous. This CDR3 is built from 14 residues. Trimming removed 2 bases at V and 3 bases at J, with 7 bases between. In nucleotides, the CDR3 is TGTGCCAGCAGTTTAAGGACCTCTAATGAAAAACTGTTTTTT. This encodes CASSLRTSNEKLFF.

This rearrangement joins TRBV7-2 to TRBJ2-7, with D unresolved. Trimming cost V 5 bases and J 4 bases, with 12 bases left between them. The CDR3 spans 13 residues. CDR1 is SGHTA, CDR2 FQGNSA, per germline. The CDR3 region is CASSPRLLYEQYF. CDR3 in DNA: TGTGCCAGCAGCCCACGCCTTCTTTACGAGCAGTACTTC.

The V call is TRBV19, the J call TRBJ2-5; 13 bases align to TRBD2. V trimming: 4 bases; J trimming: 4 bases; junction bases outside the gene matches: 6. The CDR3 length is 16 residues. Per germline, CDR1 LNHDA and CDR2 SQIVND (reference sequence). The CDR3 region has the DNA TGTGCCAGTAGTAGACTAGCGGGAGGCTCGATAGAGACCCAGTACTTC. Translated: CASSRLAGGSIETQYF.

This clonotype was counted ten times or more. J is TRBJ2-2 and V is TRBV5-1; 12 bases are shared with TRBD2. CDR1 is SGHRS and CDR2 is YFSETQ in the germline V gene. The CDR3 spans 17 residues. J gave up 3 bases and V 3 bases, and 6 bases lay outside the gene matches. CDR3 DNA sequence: TGCGCCAGCAGCTCCCTAGCGGGAGGGGTTCACACCGGGGAGCTGTTTTTT. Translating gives CASSSLAGGVHTGELFF.

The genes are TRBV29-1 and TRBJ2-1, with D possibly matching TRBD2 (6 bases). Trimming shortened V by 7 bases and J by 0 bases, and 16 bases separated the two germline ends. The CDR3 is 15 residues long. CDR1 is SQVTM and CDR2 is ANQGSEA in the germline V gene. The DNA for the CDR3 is TGCAGCGGCTCGGCTAGCGCGAGCTCCTACAATGAGCAGTTCTTC. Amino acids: CSGSASASSYNEQFF.

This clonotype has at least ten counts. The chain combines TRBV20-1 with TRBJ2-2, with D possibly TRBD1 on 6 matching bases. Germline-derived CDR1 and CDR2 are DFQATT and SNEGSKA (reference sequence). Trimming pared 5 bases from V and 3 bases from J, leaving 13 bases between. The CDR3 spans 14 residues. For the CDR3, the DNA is TGCAGTGCTCGAGGGGGTTCGGACACCGGGGAGCTGTTTTTT. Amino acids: CSARGGSDTGELFF.

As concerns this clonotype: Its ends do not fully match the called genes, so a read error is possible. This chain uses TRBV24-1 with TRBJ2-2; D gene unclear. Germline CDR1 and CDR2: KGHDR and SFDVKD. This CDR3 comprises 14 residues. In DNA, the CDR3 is TGTGCCACCAGTGACCAGGATAACAACGGGGAGCTGTTTTTT. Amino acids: CATSDQDNNGELFF.

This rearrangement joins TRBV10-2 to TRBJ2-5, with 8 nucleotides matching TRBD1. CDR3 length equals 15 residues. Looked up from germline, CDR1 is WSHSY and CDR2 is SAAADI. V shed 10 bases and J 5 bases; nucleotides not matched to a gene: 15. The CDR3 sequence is CATNDGVRGQETQYF. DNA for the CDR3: TGCGCCACCAATGACGGCGTCAGGGGGCAGGAGACCCAGTACTTC.

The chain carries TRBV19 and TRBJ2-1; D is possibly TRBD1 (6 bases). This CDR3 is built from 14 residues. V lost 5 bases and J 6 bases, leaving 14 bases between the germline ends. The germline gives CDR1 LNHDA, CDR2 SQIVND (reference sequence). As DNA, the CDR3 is TGTGCCAGTAGTCCGACAGGCTGGGGCAATGAGCAGTTCTTC. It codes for CASSPTGWGNEQFF. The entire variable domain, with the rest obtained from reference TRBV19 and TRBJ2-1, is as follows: DGGITQSPKYLFRKEGQNVTLSCEQNLNHDAMYWYRQDPGQGLRLIYYSQIVNDFQKGDIAEGYSVSREKKESFPLTVTSAQKNPTAFYLCASSPTGWGNEQFFGPGTRLTVL.